This T cell receptor beta chain was obtained from a study of T cells in Graves' hyperthyroidism and ophthalmopathy. Trimming removed 6 bases from V and 5 bases from J, with 13 bases in between. The CDR3 loop spans 13 amino acids. The germline gives CDR1 SEHNR, CDR2 FQNEAQ (reference sequence). TCR beta CDR3 sequences were amplified from RNA transcripts. HTBI primers were used for first-round RT-PCR of the TCR CDR3. TCRdb itself ran the multiplex PCR reads through MiXCR, one entry per CDR3 protein. The sample yields roughly 700,000 distinct CDR3 sequences, under 45% seen once. The sample taken for sequencing was blood. The sequence came from a woman between 40 and 50 years old with Graves' hyperthyroidism. The J gene is TRBJ1-2, the V gene TRBV7-9; a weak D match, TRBD1 (6 bases). The CDR3 reads CASSFRDTYGYTF. CDR3 DNA sequence: TGTGCCAGCAGTTTTCGGGACACTTATGGCTACACCTTC.